This TCR beta chain is drawn from a study of blood T cell repertoires in COVID-19. Generated by immunoSEQ multiplex PCR, the TCRdb table keeps only in-frame clones and is missing some. The sample lists 140,000 or so clones, 80% to 90% occurring once. Germline CDR1 and CDR2: LNHNV and YYDKDF (reference sequence). The CDR3 sequence is 17 residues long. Trimming took off 2 bases at V and 0 bases at J, with 14 bases between the two ends. This clonotype originated in a man in his 60s with active or convalescent COVID-19. The rearrangement joins TRBV15 to TRBJ1-3; D gene ambiguous. Sample: peripheral blood. The DNA of the CDR3 is TGTGCCACCAGCAGAAAACCCGGGGTCCCCTCTGGAAACACCATATATTTT. It is translated as CATSRKPGVPSGNTIYF.